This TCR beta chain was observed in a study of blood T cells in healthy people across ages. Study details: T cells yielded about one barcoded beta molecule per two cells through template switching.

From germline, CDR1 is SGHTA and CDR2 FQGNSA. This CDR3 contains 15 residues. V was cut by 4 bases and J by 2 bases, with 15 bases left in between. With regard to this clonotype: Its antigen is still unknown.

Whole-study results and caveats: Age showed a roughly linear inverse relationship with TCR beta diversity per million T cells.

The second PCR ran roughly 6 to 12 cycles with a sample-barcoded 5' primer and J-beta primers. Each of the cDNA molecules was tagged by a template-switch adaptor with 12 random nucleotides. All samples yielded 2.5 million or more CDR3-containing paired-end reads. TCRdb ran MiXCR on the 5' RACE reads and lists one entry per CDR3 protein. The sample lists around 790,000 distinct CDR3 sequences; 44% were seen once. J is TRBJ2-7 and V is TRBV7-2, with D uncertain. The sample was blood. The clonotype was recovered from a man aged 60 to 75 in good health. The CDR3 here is CASSSVGSRAYEQYF. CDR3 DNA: TGTGCCAGCAGCTCAGTGGGGTCAAGGGCCTACGAGCAGTACTTC.